This entry lists 21 T cell receptor beta chains sequenced from one sample in a study of shared clonotypes between healthy human individuals. Using immunoSEQ multiplex PCR, the repertoire was profiled, and TCRdb retains in-frame clones only, with some absent. The table has roughly 1 million clones, around 78% seen once. Sequencing was carried out using memory CD4+ T cells from PBMCs. The subset was: CD45RA-negative fraction. These receptors were taken from a man in his late teens or twenties in good health. Some clones in this sample may be carry-over from other donors' samples.

The CDR3 bases are TGTGCCAGCAGCGTCAGAAAGATGAACACTGAAGCTTTCTTT. This encodes CASSVRKMNTEAFF. This chain links TRBV6-5 with TRBJ1-1; no firm D call. The germline V and J ends were trimmed by 6 bases and 0 bases, with 11 bases remaining between them. The CDR3 runs to 14 residues. Germline-derived CDR1 and CDR2 are MNHEY and SVGAGI.

V is TRBV15 and J is TRBJ2-5, with 13 bases aligning to TRBD2. The CDR3 spans 15 residues. Trimming took 5 bases from V and 5 from J; bases not matched to a gene: 5. The germline CDR1 and CDR2 sequences are LNHNV and YYDKDF (reference sequence). In nucleotides, the CDR3 is TGTGCCACCAGCCCCGGGACTAGCGGGATGGAGACCCAGTACTTC. This codes for CATSPGTSGMETQYF. The full variable domain, in which reference TRBV15 and TRBJ2-5 provide the parts outside the CDR3, is DAMVIQNPRYQVTQFGKPVTLSCSQTLNHNVMYWYQQKSSQAPKLLFHYYDKDFNNEADTPDNFQSRRPNTSFCFLDIRSPGLGDTAMYLCATSPGTSGMETQYFGPGTRLLVL.

This sequence joins TRBV5-1 and TRBJ1-3, with D hard to call. Trimming left V 2 bases short and J 4 bases short, with 10 bases between. CDR1 and CDR2 from the germline V gene are SGHRS and YFSETQ. CDR3 size: 14 residues. The chain's CDR3 is CASSLGGIGNTIYF. The CDR3 DNA is TGCGCCAGCAGCTTAGGTGGAATCGGAAACACCATATATTTT.

Only a few counts were recorded for this clone. This rearrangement joins TRBV29-1 to TRBJ2-1; D uncertain. The CDR3 extends over 11 amino acids. CDR1 and CDR2 from the germline V gene are SQVTM and ANQGSEA. V lost 6 bases, J lost 4 bases, and 7 bases lay in between. CDR3 DNA sequence: TGCAGCGTGCGGATATACAATGAGCAGTTCTTC. Translated, it gives CSVRIYNEQFF.

The rearrangement links TRBV28 to TRBJ2-7, with D perhaps matching TRBD2 (6 bases). V lost 6 bases and J lost 0, with 21 bases in between. Germline V gene data show CDR1 as MDHEN and CDR2 as SYDVKM. This CDR3 comprises 17 residues. This CDR3 is CASSPFLSGSSSYEQYF. As DNA, the CDR3 is TGTGCCAGCAGCCCATTCTTAAGCGGGTCGAGCTCCTACGAGCAGTACTTC. Variable domain in full (rest from reference TRBV28 and TRBJ2-7): DVKVTQSSRYLVKRTGEKVFLECVQDMDHENMFWYRQDPGLGLRLIYFSYDVKMKEKGDIPEGYSVSREKKERFSLILESASTNQTSMYLCASSPFLSGSSSYEQYFGPGTRLTVT.

This clone was observed a few times. The chain combines TRBV7-5 with TRBJ2-7. TRBV7-5 is a known pseudogene. This CDR3 has 13 amino acids. CDR3 region: CARSPELRYEQYF. DNA for the CDR3: TGTGCCAGAAGTCCAGAACTCCGGTACGAGCAGTACTTC.

The chain is built from TRBV27 and TRBJ1-5, with a weak D call TRBD1 (5 bases). This CDR3 spans 15 amino acids. The V end was cut by 3 bases, the J end by 7 bases, with 16 bases between. Germline V CDR1 and CDR2: MNHEY, SMNVEV (reference sequence). CDR3 coding DNA: TGTGCCAGCAGTTTCGGCGGTAGGGGACCGCAGCCCCAGCATTTT. Translation gives CASSFGGRGPQPQHF.

This chain links TRBV4-3 with TRBJ1-4; D is unresolved. Germline CDR1 and CDR2: LGHNA and YSLEER. V was cut by 1 base and J by 0 bases, with 15 bases left in between. The CDR3 totals 18 residues. The CDR3 DNA reads TGCGCCAGCAGCCAAGGTTCTCTGAGATTTGCAACTAATGAAAAACTGTTTTTT. This gives the protein CASSQGSLRFATNEKLFF.

The chain recombines TRBV15 with TRBJ2-7, with D possibly being TRBD1 or TRBD2 (5 bases each). The CDR3 is 14 residues long. Germline V gene sequence: CDR1 LNHNV, CDR2 YYDKDF (reference sequence). V lost 0 bases and J 7 bases, leaving 13 bases between the germline ends. Here the CDR3 reads CATSRDRDGGEQYF. CDR3 DNA sequence: TGTGCCACCAGCAGAGACAGGGACGGTGGTGAGCAGTACTTC.

This rearrangement joins TRBV7-2 to TRBJ2-2; the D is unclear. The germline V and J ends were trimmed by 2 bases and 2 bases, with 12 bases remaining between them. Germline lookup yields CDR1 SGHTA and CDR2 FQGNSA. The CDR3 sequence is 16 residues long. CDR3 nucleotides: TGTGCCAGCAGCTTAAGACGGGCGCTTAACACCGGGGAGCTGTTTTTT. Its translation: CASSLRRALNTGELFF.

The CDR3 sequence: CASSRLQGNYGYTF. The CDR3 DNA is TGCGCCAGCAGCCGCCTACAGGGGAACTATGGCTACACCTTC. V gene TRBV5-1 combines with J gene TRBJ1-2, with TRBD1 identical over 7 bases. The CDR3 totals 14 residues. Unmatched junction bases numbered 5, after V lost 4 bases and J lost 2 bases. The V gene's germline CDR1 is SGHRS and CDR2 YFSETQ.

The chain employs TRBV18 and TRBJ1-5; tentative D call: TRBD1 (6 bases). The CDR3 length is 16 residues. V was pared by 6 bases and J by 7 bases, with 22 bases between. CDR1 and CDR2 (germline): KGHSH, LQKENI. The DNA of the CDR3 is TGTGCCAGCTCCCAGAACAGGGTGGGAGGTGGACAGCCCCAGCATTTT. This encodes CASSQNRVGGGQPQHF. Full variable domain (remainder filled in from reference TRBV18 and TRBJ1-5): NAGVMQNPRHLVRRRGQEARLRCSPMKGHSHVYWYRQLPEEGLKFMVYLQKENIIDESGMPKERFSAEFPKEGPSILRIQQVVRGDSAAYFCASSQNRVGGGQPQHFGDGTRLSIL.

The chain combines TRBV19 with TRBJ1-2; D is uncertain. CDR1 and CDR2 from the germline V gene are LNHDA and SQIVND (reference sequence). Trimming removed 6 bases at V and 4 bases at J, with 12 bases between. The CDR3 covers 13 residues. The CDR3 nucleotides are TGTGCCAGTAGCCGAGGACCCCTCTATGGCTACACCTTC. Translated, it gives CASSRGPLYGYTF.

This chain uses TRBV30 with TRBJ1-1; 9 bases are shared with TRBD1. CDR3 length: 14 residues. V shed 4 bases and J 5 bases; nucleotides not matched to a gene: 8. Germline lookup yields CDR1 GTSNPN and CDR2 SVGIG (reference sequence). The CDR3 loop reads CAWTPQGAGTEAFF. In DNA form, the CDR3 reads TGTGCCTGGACCCCACAGGGGGCAGGAACTGAAGCTTTCTTT.

With regard to this clone: Other nucleotide sequences in the sample specify the same CDR3. The genes are TRBV4-3 and TRBJ2-5; D unclear. Trimming took 2 bases from V and 5 from J, leaving 9 bases between them. In germline, CDR1 is LGHNA, CDR2 YSLEER. The CDR3 length is 13 residues. CDR3: CASSQRLGETQYF. The DNA for the CDR3 is TGCGCCAGCAGCCAACGGTTGGGGGAGACCCAGTACTTC.

V is TRBV29-1 and J is TRBJ2-6, with D tentatively TRBD1 (5 bases). Between the trimmed V and J ends, which lost 1 base and 4 bases, there was a span of 14 bases. This CDR3 has 16 amino acids. Germline assignment: CDR1 SQVTM and CDR2 ANQGSEA. CDR3: CSVEAARVEGANVLTF. The CDR3 DNA is TGCAGCGTTGAAGCAGCCAGGGTCGAGGGGGCCAACGTCCTGACTTTC.

The V and J genes are TRBV28 and TRBJ2-4; D possibly matches TRBD1 or TRBD2 (7 bases each). Germline loops: CDR1 MDHEN, CDR2 SYDVKM. V gave up 8 bases and J gave up 7 bases, with 9 bases separating them. The CDR3 spans 11 residues. CDR3 loop: CASQGGNIQYF. DNA of the CDR3: TGTGCCAGCCAGGGGGGGAACATTCAGTACTTC. Full variable domain (rest looked up from reference TRBV28 and TRBJ2-4): DVKVTQSSRYLVKRTGEKVFLECVQDMDHENMFWYRQDPGLGLRLIYFSYDVKMKEKGDIPEGYSVSREKKERFSLILESASTNQTSMYLCASQGGNIQYFGAGTRLSVL.

The rearrangement links TRBV11-3 to TRBJ2-7; D not certain. The V gene lost 1 base and the J gene lost 6 bases, with 10 bases spanning the gap. Germline lookup yields CDR1 SGHNT and CDR2 YENEEA. This CDR3 comprises 13 residues. The DNA for the CDR3 is TGTGCCAGCAGCTTAGGAGAAGGGATCGAGCAGTACTTC. Protein sequence: CASSLGEGIEQYF.

V and J are TRBV21-1 and TRBJ2-1. TRBV21-1 is flagged as a pseudogene. The CDR3 sequence is 14 residues long. The CDR3 reads CASIEPDLKNEQFF. DNA for the CDR3: TGTGCCAGCATCGAACCGGACCTCAAAAATGAGCAGTTCTTC.

The gene calls are TRBV7-2 and TRBJ1-2; D is perhaps TRBD1 (5 bases). The CDR3 contains 14 residues. Trimming removed 0 bases from V and 2 bases from J, with 7 bases in between. The V gene's germline CDR1 is SGHTA and CDR2 FQGNSA. DNA for the CDR3: TGTGCCAGCAGCTTAGCTCGACAGAACTATGGCTACACCTTC. Translating gives CASSLARQNYGYTF.

As to this clone: The sample carries other DNA sequences with the same CDR3. The chain is built from TRBV2 and TRBJ1-1; TRBD1 might be the D (6 bases). The V gene's germline CDR1 is SNHLY and CDR2 FYNNEI. CDR3 length: 13 amino acids. The V end lost 5 bases, the J end lost 2 bases, and 9 bases lay between the germline ends. The CDR3 DNA is TGTGCCAGCAGTTTGGACAGCAACACTGAAGCTTTCTTT. Translated: CASSLDSNTEAFF. The variable domain in full, completed from reference TRBV2 and TRBJ1-1, reads EPEVTQTPSHQVTQMGQEVILRCVPISNHLYFYWYRQILGQKVEFLVSFYNNEISEKSEIFDDQFSVERPDGSNFTLKIRSTKLEDSAMYFCASSLDSNTEAFFGQGTRLTVV.